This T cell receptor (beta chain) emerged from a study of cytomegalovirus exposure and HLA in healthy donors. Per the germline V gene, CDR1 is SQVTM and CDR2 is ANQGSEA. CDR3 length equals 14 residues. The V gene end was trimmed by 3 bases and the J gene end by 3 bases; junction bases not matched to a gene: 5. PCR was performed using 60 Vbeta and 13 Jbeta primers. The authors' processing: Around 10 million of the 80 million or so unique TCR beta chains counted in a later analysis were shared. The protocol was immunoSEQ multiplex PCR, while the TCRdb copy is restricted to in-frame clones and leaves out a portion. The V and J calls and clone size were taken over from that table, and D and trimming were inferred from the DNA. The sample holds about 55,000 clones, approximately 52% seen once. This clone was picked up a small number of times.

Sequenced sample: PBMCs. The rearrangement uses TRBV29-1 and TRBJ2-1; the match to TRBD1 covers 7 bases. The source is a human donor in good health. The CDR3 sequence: CSVDIGQVYNEQFF. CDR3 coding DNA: TGCAGCGTTGATATCGGACAGGTCTACAATGAGCAGTTCTTC.